This TCR beta chain derives from a study of T cell responses to AZD1222 COVID-19 vaccine. General study findings and limits: Spike-specific TCR breadth rose after two AZD1222 doses, and depth rose as well. Unmutated variant regions are reportedly targeted by nearly half of spike-specific TCRs. Clonal diversity may have been underestimated in mostly white British donors. There were vaccine-associated CD4 TCRs across spike, dominant at 160-218 and 743-854.

Trimming cost V 4 bases and J 0 bases, with 10 bases left between them. Germline CDR1 reads MNHEY; CDR2 reads SVGEGT. The CDR3 has 15 residues. For this clone: Its antigen is unknown.

This table comes from immunoSEQ multiplex PCR, and its TCRdb copy is limited to in-frame clones, with some not included. This listing includes about 140,000 clones. This sequence originates from an adult in good health. The material sequenced was peripheral blood. This chain links TRBV6-2 or TRBV6-3 with TRBJ1-3; no definite D call. CDR3 residues: CASSSGYSSGNTIYF. Written as DNA, the CDR3 is TGTGCCAGCAGTTCCGGTTACTCCTCTGGAAACACCATATATTTT.